This TCR beta chain came from a study of shared T cell receptors in the human thymus (dated by TCRdb to 2020 to 2022). For the wider study: The study examined how self-reactive, shared T-cell receptor alpha chains are generated in the human thymus.

Remarks on this clone: Its antigen has not been determined. Base qualities were left out, and no much larger clone turns up one base away.

Ends trimmed: V by 5 bases, J by 7 bases; bases unmatched to a gene: 17. The germline V gene encodes CDR1 PRHDT and CDR2 FYEKMQ (reference sequence). The CDR3 contains 17 residues, cysteine and phenylalanine counted. Just the 51-base CDR3 DNA is kept, in frame starting at base 1. The library was obtained by the immunoSEQ multiplex PCR assay. TCRdb provides this immuneACCESS table in a form limited to in-frame rearrangements. Some clones are lacking; in checked studies, under half of them reflect an unresolved V gene, and why the rest are absent is not known. The sample includes some 700,000 clones, with around nine tenths observed a single time. The top ten constitute about 0.01% of the sample. The sample also formed part of further work on human thymus T cells. The second publication reports: The donors were immunologically healthy infants in Finland who had open corrective cardiac surgery for congenital heart defects. Thymus tissue was obtained as surgical resects removed during corrective cardiac surgery. Both the thymic and the peripheral blood repertoires appeared to show biased V and J gene segment usage. Highly overlapping thymic TCR repertoires among unrelated individuals were reported in the related research. TCR alpha and beta repertoires from roughly eight infant thymus samples and a few related peripheral blood samples were characterized in the study. Donor ages ranging from roughly 6 to 250 days were recorded, and more than five male and two female infants were included in the cohort. Thymocytes were freed from the tissue by mechanical means and kept at -70 degrees C as pellets of roughly 9-30 million cells. A QIAsymphony instrument was used to extract genomic DNA from the frozen cell pellets. The immunoSEQ multiplex PCR assay was used to amplify the TCRB and TCRAD loci from a standardized quantity of quality-controlled genomic DNA. The amplicons covered the V(D)J region and were long enough to include the CDR3 and to identify the V and J genes. The commercial immunoSEQ service was used to sequence amplicons on an Illumina platform. Corrections for primer bias and sequencing errors followed previously described methods, while TCRAD and TCRB definitions were based on the IMGT database. Repertoires were analysed with immunoSEQ Analyzer 3.0 and VDJTools, covering basic statistics, V/J segment usage, diversity estimates, rarefaction and pairwise overlap. Diversity was estimated with Chao1, ChaoE, Efron-Thisted, Shannon and inverse Simpson indices, and also on datasets down-sampled to the smallest sample. For repertoire overlap, CDR3 nucleotide sequence, V gene and J gene had to match strictly, and clustering was done by Jaccard-based multidimensional scaling. Thymus samples yielded on average approximately 800,000 unique TCRB clonotypes, compared with 80,000 to 85,000 from blood samples.

The sequence was obtained from a boy in the first two years of life with a congenital heart defect. Donor details come from another sample of the same person, matched by shared clones. This receptor chain uses TRBV13 and TRBJ2-1; 7 bases in the junction line up with TRBD2. Sequenced input: thymocytes. The CDR3 protein sequence reads: CASSTTLVCGSQNEQFF. Read as DNA, the sequence is TGTGCCAGCAGCACCACGCTCGTTTGCGGGAGTCAAAATGAGCAGTTCTTC.